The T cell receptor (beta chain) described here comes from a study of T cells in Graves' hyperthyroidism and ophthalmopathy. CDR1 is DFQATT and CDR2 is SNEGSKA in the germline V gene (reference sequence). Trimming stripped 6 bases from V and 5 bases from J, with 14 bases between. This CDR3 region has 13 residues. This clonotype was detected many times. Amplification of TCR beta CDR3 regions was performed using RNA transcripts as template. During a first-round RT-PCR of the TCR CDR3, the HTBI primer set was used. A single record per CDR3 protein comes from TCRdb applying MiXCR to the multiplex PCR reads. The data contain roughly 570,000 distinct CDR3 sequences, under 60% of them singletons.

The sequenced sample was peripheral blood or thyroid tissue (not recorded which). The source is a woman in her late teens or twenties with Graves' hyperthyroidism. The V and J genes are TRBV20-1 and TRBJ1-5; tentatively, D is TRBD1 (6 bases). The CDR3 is CSATDRSHQPQHF. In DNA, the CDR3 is TGCAGTGCCACGGACAGATCCCATCAGCCCCAGCATTTT.